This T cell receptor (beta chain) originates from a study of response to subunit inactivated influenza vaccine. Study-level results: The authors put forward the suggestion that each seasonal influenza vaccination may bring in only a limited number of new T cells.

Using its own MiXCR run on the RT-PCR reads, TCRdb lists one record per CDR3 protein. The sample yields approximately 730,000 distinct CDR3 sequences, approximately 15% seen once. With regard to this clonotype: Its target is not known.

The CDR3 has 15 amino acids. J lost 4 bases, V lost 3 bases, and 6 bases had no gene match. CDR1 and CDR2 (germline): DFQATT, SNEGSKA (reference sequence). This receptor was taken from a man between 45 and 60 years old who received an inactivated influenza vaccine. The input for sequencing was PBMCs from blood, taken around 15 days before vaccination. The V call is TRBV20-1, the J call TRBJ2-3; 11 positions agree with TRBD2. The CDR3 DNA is TGCAGTGCTAGTCCGACTAGCGGGGTGGCAGATACGCAGTATTTT. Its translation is CSASPTSGVADTQYF.